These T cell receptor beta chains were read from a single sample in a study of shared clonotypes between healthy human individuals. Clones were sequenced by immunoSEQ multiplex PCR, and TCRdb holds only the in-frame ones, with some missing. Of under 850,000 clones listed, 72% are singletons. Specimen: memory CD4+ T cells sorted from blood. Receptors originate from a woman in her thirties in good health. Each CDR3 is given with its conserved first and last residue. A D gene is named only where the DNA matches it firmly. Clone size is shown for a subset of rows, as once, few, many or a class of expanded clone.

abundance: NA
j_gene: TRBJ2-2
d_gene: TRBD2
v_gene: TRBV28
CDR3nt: TGTGCCAGCGGGCGGGAGGACACCGGGGAGCTGTTTTTT
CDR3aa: CASGREDTGELFF

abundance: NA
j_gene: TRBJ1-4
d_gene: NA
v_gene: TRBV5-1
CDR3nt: TGCGCCAGCAGCTTGGACTCTGGGGGAACTAATGAAAAACTGTTTTTT
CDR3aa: CASSLDSGGTNEKLFF

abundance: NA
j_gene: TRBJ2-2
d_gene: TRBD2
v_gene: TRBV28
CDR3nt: TGTGCCAGCACCCCGGGAGGCCGGACCGGGGAGCTGTTTTTT
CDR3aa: CASTPGGRTGELFF

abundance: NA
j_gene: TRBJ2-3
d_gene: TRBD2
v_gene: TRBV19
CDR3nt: TGTGCCAGTAGTATGGCTAGCGGGAGGGCAGATACGCAGTATTTT
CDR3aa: CASSMASGRADTQYF

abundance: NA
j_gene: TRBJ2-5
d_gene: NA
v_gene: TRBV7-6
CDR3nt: TGTGCCAGCAGCCCAGGTGTGCAGTCTCTAGGAGAGACCCAGTACTTC
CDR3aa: CASSPGVQSLGETQYF

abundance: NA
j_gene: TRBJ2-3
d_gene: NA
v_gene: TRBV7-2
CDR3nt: TGTGCCAGCAGCTTAGAGGGGCCCGGAGGGGGAGATACGCAGTATTTT
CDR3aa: CASSLEGPGGGDTQYF

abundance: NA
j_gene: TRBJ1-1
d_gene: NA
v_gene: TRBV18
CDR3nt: TGTGCCAGCTCACCACGCAGGGACCTTGAAGCTTTCTTT
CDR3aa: CASSPRRDLEAFF

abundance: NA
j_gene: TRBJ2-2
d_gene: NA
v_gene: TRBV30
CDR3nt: TGTGCCTGGAGTCGGGGAGACCTCGGGGAGCTGTTTTTT
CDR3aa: CAWSRGDLGELFF

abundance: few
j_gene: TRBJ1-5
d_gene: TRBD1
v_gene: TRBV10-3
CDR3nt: TGTGCCATCAGAGCACAGGGGGCATATCAGCCCCAGCATTTT
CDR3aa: CAIRAQGAYQPQHF

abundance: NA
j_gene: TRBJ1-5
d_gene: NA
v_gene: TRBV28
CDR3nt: TGTGCCAGCAGTTTAACATCCGTATTGGACCGTAATCAGCCCCAGCATTTT
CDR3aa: CASSLTSVLDRNQPQHF

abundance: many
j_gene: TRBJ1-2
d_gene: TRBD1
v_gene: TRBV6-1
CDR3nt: TGTGCCAGCAGTGATGGGACAGGGCTCTATGGCTACACCTTC
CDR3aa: CASSDGTGLYGYTF

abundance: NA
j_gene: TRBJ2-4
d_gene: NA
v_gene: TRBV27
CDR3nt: TGTGCCATCCTTCGCTTCATAGCCAAAAACATTCAGTACTTC
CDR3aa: CAILRFIAKNIQYF

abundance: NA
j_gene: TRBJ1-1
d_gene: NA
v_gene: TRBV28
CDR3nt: TGTGCCAGCAGTTTGGACTCGAACACTGAAGCTTTCTTT
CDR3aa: CASSLDSNTEAFF

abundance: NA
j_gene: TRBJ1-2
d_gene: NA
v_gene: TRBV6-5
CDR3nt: TGTGCCAGCAGTTACGTCCTTAACTATGGCTACACCTTC
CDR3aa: CASSYVLNYGYTF

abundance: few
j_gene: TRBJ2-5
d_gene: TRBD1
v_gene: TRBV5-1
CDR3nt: TGCGCCAGCAGCTCGACAGGGGGAATCCAAGAGACCCAGTACTTC
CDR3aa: CASSSTGGIQETQYF

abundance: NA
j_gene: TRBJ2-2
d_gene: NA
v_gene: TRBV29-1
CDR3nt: TGCAGCGTTGGTGACATCGCGAACACCGGGGAGCTGTTTTTT
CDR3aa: CSVGDIANTGELFF

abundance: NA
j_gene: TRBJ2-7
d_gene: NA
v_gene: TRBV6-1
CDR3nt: TGTGCCAGCAGTCCTACCGCGGGCTACGAGCAGTACTTC
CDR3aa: CASSPTAGYEQYF

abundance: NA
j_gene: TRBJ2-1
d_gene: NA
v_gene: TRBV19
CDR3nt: TGTGCCAGTAGTCGTCGGCGGGATTCCTACAATGAGCAGTTCTTC
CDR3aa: CASSRRRDSYNEQFF

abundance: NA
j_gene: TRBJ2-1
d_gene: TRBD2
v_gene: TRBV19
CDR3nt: TGTGCCAGTAGTCCCGGACTAGCGGGAGGGCCGGTTCAGTTCTTC
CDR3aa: CASSPGLAGGPVQFF

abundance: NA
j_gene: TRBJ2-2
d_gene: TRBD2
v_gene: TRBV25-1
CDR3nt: TGTGCCAGCAGTGAAGCGGGAGTCGGGGAGCTGTTTTTT
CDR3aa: CASSEAGVGELFF

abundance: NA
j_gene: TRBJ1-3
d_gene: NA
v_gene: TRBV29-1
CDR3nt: TGCAGCGTTGGAGGCGAGGACACCATATATTTT
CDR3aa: CSVGGEDTIYF

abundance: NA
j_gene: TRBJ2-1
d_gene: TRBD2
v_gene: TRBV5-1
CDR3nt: TGCGCCAGCAGCCTCGGACTAGGGGAATCATTAGAGCAGTTCTTC
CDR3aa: CASSLGLGESLEQFF

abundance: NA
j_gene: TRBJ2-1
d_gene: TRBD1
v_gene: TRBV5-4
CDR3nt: TGTGCCAGCAGCTCCCGGGACAGGATAAACAATGAGCAGTTCTTC
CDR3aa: CASSSRDRINNEQFF

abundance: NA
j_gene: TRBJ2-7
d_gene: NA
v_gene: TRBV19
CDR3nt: TGTGCCAGTAGTTCCGACAGGAGCTCCTACGAGCAGTACTTC
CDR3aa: CASSSDRSSYEQYF

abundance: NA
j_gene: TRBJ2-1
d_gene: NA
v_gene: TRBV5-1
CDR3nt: TGCGCCAGCAGCGAAGGGATTCGGCAGTTCTTC
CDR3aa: CASSEGIRQFF

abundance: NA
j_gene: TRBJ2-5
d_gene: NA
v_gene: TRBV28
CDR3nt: TGTGCCAGCAGTAGCCGCCGACCAGAGACCCAGTACTTC
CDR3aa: CASSSRRPETQYF

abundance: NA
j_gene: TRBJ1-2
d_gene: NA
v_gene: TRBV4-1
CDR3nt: TGCGCCAGCAGCCAAGATCCCGGGTTTTGGGGCTACACCTTC
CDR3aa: CASSQDPGFWGYTF

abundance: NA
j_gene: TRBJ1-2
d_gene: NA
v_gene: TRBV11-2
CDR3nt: TGTGCCAGCAGCTTGGGAGCGGGCTTCAAGACCTATGGCTACACCTTC
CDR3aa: CASSLGAGFKTYGYTF

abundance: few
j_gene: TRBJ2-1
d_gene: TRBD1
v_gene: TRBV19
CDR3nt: TGTGCCAGTAGTATCTTTGGGACAGGGGTCTACAATGAGCAGTTCTTC
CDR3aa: CASSIFGTGVYNEQFF

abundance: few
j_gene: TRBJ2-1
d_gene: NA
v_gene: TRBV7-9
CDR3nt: TGTGCCAGCAGCTTAAGGGCGGGAAACCACAGGAATGAGCAGTTCTTC
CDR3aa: CASSLRAGNHRNEQFF

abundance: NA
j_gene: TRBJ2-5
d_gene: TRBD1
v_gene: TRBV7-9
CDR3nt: TGTGCCAGCAGCAATTTTGGACAGGCTGAAGAGACCCAGTACTTC
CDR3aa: CASSNFGQAEETQYF

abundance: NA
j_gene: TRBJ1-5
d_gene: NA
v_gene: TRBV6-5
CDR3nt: TGTGCCAGCAGTTACTCGATCGAGGGACAGCCCCAGCATTTT
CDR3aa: CASSYSIEGQPQHF

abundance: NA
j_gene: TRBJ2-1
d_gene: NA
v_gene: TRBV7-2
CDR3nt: TGTGCCAGCAGCTTAGTGTCCAGCTCCTACAATGAGCAGTTCTTC
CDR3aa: CASSLVSSSYNEQFF

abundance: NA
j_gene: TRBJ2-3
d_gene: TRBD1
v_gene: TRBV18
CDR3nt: TGTGCCAGCTCACAGGGGACAGGGGCAGATACGCAGTATTTT
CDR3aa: CASSQGTGADTQYF

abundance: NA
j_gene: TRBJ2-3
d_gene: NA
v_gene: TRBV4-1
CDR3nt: TGCGCCAGCAGCCAAGTCGGAGTAGGCGATACGCAGTATTTT
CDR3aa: CASSQVGVGDTQYF

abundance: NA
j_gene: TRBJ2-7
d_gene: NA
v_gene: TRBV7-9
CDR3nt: TGTGCCAGCAGCTTGGACAGAGCAAATTACGAGCAGTACTTC
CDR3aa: CASSLDRANYEQYF

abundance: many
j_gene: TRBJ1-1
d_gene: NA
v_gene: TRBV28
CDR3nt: TGTGCCAGCAAAAGGGGCGGCGGAACTGAAGCTTTCTTT
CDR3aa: CASKRGGGTEAFF

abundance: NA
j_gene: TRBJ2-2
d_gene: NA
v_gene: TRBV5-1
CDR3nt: TGCGCCAGCAGCCTCTCGGGGACGAACACCGGGGAGCTGTTTTTT
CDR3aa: CASSLSGTNTGELFF

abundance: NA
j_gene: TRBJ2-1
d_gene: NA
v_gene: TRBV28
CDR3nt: TGTGCCAGCAGTTTAGTAGTCACAGGCTCCTACAATGAGCAGTTCTTC
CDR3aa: CASSLVVTGSYNEQFF